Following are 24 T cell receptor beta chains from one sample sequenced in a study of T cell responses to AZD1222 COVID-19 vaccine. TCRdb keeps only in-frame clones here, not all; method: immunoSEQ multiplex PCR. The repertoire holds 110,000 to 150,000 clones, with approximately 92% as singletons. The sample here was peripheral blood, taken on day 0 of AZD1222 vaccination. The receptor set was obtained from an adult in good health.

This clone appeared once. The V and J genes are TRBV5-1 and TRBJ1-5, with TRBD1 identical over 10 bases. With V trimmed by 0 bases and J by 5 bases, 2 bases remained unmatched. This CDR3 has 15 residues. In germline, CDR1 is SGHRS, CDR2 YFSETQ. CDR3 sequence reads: CASSLGQGAYQPQHF. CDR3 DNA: TGCGCCAGCAGCTTGGGACAGGGGGCTTATCAGCCCCAGCATTTT.

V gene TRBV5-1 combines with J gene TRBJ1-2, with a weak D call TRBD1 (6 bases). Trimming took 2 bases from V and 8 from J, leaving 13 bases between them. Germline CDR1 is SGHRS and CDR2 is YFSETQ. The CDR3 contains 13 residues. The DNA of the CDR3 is TGCGCCAGCAGCTTTTTAGGGGGGGAAGGCTACACCTTC. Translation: CASSFLGGEGYTF.

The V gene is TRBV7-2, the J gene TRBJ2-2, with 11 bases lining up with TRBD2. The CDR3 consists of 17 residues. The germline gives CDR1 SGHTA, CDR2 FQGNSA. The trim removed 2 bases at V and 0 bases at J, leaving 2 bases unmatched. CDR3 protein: CASSLRGLAANTGELFF. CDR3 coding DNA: TGTGCCAGCAGCTTACGGGGACTAGCGGCGAACACCGGGGAGCTGTTTTTT. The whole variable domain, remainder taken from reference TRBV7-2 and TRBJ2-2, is GAGVSQSPSNKVTEKGKDVELRCDPISGHTALYWYRQSLGQGLEFLIYFQGNSAPDKSGLPSDRFSAERTGGSVSTLTIQRTQQEDSAVYLCASSLRGLAANTGELFFGEGSRLTVL.

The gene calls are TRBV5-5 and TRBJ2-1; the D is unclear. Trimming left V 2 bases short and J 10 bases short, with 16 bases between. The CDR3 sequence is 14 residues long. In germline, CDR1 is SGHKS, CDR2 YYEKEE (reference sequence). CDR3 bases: TGTGCCAGCAGCTTTACTGGACCGGTAGGGGAGCAGTTCTTC. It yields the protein CASSFTGPVGEQFF.

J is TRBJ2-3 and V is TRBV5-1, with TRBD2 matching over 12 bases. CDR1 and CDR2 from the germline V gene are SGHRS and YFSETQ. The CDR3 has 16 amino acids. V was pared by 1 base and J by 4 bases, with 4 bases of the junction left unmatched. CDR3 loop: CASSLRLAGVADTQYF. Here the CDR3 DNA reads TGCGCCAGCAGCTTGCGACTAGCGGGAGTGGCAGATACGCAGTATTTT.

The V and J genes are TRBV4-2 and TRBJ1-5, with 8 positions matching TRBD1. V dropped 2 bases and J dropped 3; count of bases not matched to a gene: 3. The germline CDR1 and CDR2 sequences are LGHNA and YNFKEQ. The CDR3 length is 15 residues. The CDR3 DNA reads TGTGCCAGCAGCCAAAGGACAGGGCCCAATCAGCCCCAGCATTTT. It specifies CASSQRTGPNQPQHF.

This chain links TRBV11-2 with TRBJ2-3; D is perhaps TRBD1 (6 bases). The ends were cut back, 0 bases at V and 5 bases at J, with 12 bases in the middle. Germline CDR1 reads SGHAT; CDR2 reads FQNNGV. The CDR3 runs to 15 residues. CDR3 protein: CASSLERDTLDTQYF. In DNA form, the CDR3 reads TGTGCCAGCAGCTTAGAAAGGGACACCTTAGATACGCAGTATTTT.

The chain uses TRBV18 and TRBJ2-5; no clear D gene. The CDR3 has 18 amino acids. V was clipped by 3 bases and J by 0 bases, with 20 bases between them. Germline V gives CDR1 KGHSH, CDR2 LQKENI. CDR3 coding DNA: TGTGCCAGCTCACCTCAGGCGGACGGTGGATACTACCAAGAGACCCAGTACTTC. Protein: CASSPQADGGYYQETQYF.

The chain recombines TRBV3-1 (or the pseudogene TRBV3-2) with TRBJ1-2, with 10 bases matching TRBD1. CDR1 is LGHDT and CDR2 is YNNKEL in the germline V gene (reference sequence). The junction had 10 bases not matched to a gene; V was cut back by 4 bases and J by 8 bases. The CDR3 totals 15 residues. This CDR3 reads CASSPRDRGLRGYTF. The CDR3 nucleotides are TGTGCCAGCAGCCCGAGGGACAGGGGTCTGCGGGGCTACACCTTC.

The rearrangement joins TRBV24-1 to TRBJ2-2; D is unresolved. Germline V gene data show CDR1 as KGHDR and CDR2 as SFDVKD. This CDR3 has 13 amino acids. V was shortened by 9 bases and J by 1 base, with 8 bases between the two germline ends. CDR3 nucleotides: TGTGCCACCTCCGACAAGAACACCGGGGAGCTGTTTTTT. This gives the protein CATSDKNTGELFF.

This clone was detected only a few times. The CDR3 protein is CASSLLDRATGELFF. CDR3 DNA: TGTGCCAGCAGTTTATTAGACAGGGCCACCGGGGAGCTGTTTTTT. The V and J genes are TRBV28 and TRBJ2-2; 7 bases fit TRBD1. Germline-derived CDR1 and CDR2 are MDHEN and SYDVKM. The CDR3 loop spans 15 amino acids. The trim removed 1 base at V and 4 bases at J, leaving 3 bases unmatched.

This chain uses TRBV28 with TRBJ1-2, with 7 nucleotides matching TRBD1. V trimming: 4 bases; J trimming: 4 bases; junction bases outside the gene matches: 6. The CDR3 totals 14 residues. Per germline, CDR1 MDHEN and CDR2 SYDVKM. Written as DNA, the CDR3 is TGTGCCAGCAGTTCCGGGACAGCGACCTATGGCTACACCTTC. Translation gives CASSSGTATYGYTF.

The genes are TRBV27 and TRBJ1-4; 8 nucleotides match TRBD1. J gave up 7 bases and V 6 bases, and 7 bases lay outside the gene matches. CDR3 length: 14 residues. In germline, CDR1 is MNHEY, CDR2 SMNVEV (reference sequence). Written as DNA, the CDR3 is TGTGCCAGCAGCTTTCGACAGGGGCGTGAAAAACTGTTTTTT. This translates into CASSFRQGREKLFF.

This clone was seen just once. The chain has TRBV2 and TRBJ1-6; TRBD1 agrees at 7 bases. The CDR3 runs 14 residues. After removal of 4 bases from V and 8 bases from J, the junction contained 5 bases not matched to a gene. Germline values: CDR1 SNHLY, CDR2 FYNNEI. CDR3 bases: TGTGCCAGCAGTGCGGGACAGAAGGATTCACCCCTCCACTTT. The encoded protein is CASSAGQKDSPLHF.

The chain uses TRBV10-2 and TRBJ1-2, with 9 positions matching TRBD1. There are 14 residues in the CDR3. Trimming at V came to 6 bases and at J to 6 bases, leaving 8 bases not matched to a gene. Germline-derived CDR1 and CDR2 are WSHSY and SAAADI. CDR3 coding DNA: TGCGCCAGCAGCCGGGACAGGGAAGGCGATGGCTACACCTTC. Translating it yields CASSRDREGDGYTF.

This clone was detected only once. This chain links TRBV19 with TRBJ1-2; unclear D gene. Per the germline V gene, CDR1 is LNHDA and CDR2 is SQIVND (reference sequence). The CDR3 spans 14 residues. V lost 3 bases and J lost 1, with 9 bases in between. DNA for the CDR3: TGTGCCAGTAGTATTGGTGGAGATAACTATGGCTACACCTTC. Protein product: CASSIGGDNYGYTF. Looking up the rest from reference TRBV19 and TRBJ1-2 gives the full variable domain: DGGITQSPKYLFRKEGQNVTLSCEQNLNHDAMYWYRQDPGQGLRLIYYSQIVNDFQKGDIAEGYSVSREKKESFPLTVTSAQKNPTAFYLCASSIGGDNYGYTFGSGTRLTVV.

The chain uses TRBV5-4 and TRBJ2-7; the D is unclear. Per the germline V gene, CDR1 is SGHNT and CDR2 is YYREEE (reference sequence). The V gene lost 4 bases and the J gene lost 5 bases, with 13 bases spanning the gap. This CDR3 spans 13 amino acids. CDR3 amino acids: CASSLYSSHEQYF. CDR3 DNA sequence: TGTGCCAGCAGCCTGTACAGTAGCCACGAGCAGTACTTC.

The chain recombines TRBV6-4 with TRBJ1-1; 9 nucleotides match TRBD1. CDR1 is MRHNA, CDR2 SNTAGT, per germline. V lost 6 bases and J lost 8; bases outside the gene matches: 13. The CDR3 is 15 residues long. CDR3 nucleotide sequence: TGTGCCAGCAGAGAGGGCCCCTCGACAGGGGGAGAAGCTTTCTTT. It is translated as CASREGPSTGGEAFF.

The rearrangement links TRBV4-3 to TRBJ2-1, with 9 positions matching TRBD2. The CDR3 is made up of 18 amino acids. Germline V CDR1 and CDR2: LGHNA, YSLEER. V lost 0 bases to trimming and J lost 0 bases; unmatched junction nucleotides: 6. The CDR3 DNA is TGCGCCAGCAGCCAAGATACGACTAGCGGAGGCTCCTACAATGAGCAGTTCTTC. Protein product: CASSQDTTSGGSYNEQFF.

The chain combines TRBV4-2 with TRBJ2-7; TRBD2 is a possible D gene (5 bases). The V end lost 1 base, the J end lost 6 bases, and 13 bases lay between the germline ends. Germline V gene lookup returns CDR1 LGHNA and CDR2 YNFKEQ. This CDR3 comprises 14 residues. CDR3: CASSQGTSNAEQYF. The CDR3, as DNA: TGTGCCAGCAGCCAAGGCACTAGTAATGCCGAGCAGTACTTC.

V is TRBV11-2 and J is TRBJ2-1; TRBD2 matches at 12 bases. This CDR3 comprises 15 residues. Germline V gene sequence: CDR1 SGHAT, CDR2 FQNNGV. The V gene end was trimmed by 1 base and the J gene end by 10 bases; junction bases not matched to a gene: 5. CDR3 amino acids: CASSLGLAGGGEQFF. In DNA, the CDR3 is TGTGCCAGCAGCTTAGGCCTAGCGGGAGGGGGCGAGCAGTTCTTC.

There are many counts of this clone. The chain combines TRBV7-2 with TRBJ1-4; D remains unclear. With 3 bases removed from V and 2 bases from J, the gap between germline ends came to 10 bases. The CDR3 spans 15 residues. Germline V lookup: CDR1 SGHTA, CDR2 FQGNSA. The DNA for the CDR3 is TGTGCCAGCAGCTTGGGGTCAGCTACTAATGAAAAACTGTTTTTT. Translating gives CASSLGSATNEKLFF.

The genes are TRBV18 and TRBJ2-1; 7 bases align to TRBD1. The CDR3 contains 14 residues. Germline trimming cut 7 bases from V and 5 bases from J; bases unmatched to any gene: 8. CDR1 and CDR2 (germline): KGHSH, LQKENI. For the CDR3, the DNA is TGTGCCAGCTTTAGACAACAGGGGAACAATGAGCAGTTCTTC. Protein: CASFRQQGNNEQFF.

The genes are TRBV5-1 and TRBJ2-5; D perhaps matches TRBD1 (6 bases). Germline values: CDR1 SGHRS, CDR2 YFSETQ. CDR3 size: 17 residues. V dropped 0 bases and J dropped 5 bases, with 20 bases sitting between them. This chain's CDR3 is CASSLAPETGQGETQYF. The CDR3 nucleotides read TGCGCCAGCAGCTTGGCACCCGAGACAGGTCAAGGGGAGACCCAGTACTTC.